A single sample gave rise to the 25 T cell receptor beta chains below, sequenced in a study of response to subunit inactivated influenza vaccine. From the RT-PCR reads, TCRdb called clonotypes with MiXCR, one entry per CDR3 protein. The sample lists about 240,000 distinct CDR3 sequences, roughly an eighth occurring once. The specimen comprised non-naive T cells sorted from PBMCs, sampled around two weeks before vaccination. The receptors were sampled from a man aged 50-60 years who received an inactivated influenza vaccine.

The chain combines TRBV5-1 with TRBJ2-5, with D perhaps matching TRBD1 (7 bases). Germline CDR1 SGHRS, CDR2 YFSETQ. The CDR3 is 13 residues long. V dropped 5 bases and J dropped 5 bases, with 13 bases sitting between them. CDR3 DNA: TGCGCCAGCAGGGCAGGGGGGCACGAGACCCAGTACTTC. Translating gives CASRAGGHETQYF.

Regarding this clonotype: At one end, the junction sequence differs from germline, possibly due to a read error. The rearrangement joins TRBV20-1 to TRBJ1-6; D gene ambiguous. Per germline, CDR1 DFQATT and CDR2 SNEGSKA (reference sequence). The CDR3 is 15 amino acids. CDR3 loop: CSARDGSSYNSPLHF. The CDR3 DNA reads as TGCAGTGCCAGAGACGGGAGCTCCTATAATTCACCCCTCCACTTT.

This clonotype occurred a few times. This chain uses TRBV12-3 or TRBV12-4 with TRBJ2-1, with 8 bases fitting TRBD1. The CDR3 has 14 amino acids. Trimming cost V 6 bases and J 9 bases; bases outside gene matches: 10. The CDR3 protein is CASRRHIDRGEQFF. The CDR3 bases are TGTGCCAGCAGACGTCACATAGACAGGGGTGAGCAGTTCTTC.

This clonotype showed up many times. The genes are TRBV20-1 and TRBJ2-1; TRBD2 matches at 12 bases. CDR1 and CDR2 (germline): DFQATT, SNEGSKA (reference sequence). J lost 6 bases, V lost 5 bases, and 5 bases had no gene match. The CDR3 consists of 14 residues. In DNA, the CDR3 is TGCAGTGCTTATCTAGCGGGGGGGGGCAATGAGCAGTTCTTC. Translated: CSAYLAGGGNEQFF.

This chain joins TRBV3-1 and TRBJ1-2, with D uncertain. Trimming cost V 4 bases and J 6 bases, with 12 bases left between them. The CDR3 is made up of 13 amino acids. Germline lookup yields CDR1 LGHDT and CDR2 YNNKEL (reference sequence). The CDR3 region has the DNA TGTGCCAGCAGCCGCCCCGGATGGCATGGCTACACCTTC. Amino acids: CASSRPGWHGYTF.

This clonotype appeared a few times. The chain links TRBV7-9 to TRBJ1-2; no firm D call. This CDR3 region has 14 residues. Between the trimmed V and J ends, which lost 1 base and 8 bases, there was a span of 14 bases. Germline V gene sequence: CDR1 SEHNR, CDR2 FQNEAQ (reference sequence). The CDR3 DNA reads as TGTGCCAGCAGCTTAGAGGTGGTGGAACACGGCTACACCTTC. Protein sequence: CASSLEVVEHGYTF.

This clonotype was seen at least ten times. This CDR3 reads CASRLTDGAEAFF. DNA of the CDR3: TGCGCCAGCAGGCTCACGGACGGTGCTGAAGCTTTCTTT. The chain is built from TRBV5-1 and TRBJ1-1; D unclear. Trimming pared 5 bases from V and 6 bases from J, leaving 14 bases between. CDR1 is SGHRS and CDR2 is YFSETQ in the germline V gene. The CDR3 extends over 13 amino acids.

This clonotype was observed a handful of times. The chain links TRBV11-1 to TRBJ1-1; a weak D match, TRBD1 (6 bases). V lost 5 bases and J lost 3, with 28 bases in between. The V gene's germline CDR1 is SGHAT and CDR2 FQDESV (reference sequence). This CDR3 spans 19 amino acids. Here the CDR3 reads CASSQTYFPQGGGDTEAFF. The CDR3 DNA follows: TGTGCCAGCAGCCAGACCTACTTCCCACAGGGAGGTGGTGACACTGAAGCTTTCTTT.

This clonotype showed up just a few times. This rearrangement joins TRBV27 to TRBJ1-5; no definite D call. Germline assignment: CDR1 MNHEY and CDR2 SMNVEV (reference sequence). The ends were cut back, 6 bases at V and 3 bases at J, with 6 bases in the middle. The length of the CDR3 is 12 residues. This CDR3 is CASRLLNQPQHF. DNA of the CDR3: TGTGCCAGCAGGTTGCTCAATCAGCCCCAGCATTTT.

This clonotype has just a few counts. The chain couples TRBV28 to TRBJ2-7; D is uncertain. Trimming stripped 5 bases from V and 1 base from J, with 6 bases between. This CDR3 region has 12 residues. From germline, CDR1 is MDHEN and CDR2 SYDVKM. CDR3 loop: CASSPISYEQYF. CDR3 DNA: TGTGCCAGCAGTCCTATATCCTACGAGCAGTACTTC.

This clonotype appeared a few times. This chain uses TRBV20-1 with TRBJ2-7; D is possibly TRBD1 (6 bases). Germline values: CDR1 DFQATT, CDR2 SNEGSKA (reference sequence). CDR3 length: 14 residues. Trimming took 1 base from V and 7 from J, leaving 17 bases between them. The CDR3 region is CSARAFTQGEEQYF. The CDR3 DNA follows: TGCAGTGCTAGAGCGTTTACACAGGGAGAAGAGCAGTACTTC.

The V and J genes are TRBV20-1 and TRBJ2-1; TRBD1 matches at 7 bases. The V and J ends lost 2 bases and 4 bases, in that order; junction bases with no gene match: 5. This CDR3 is 14 amino acids long. The germline gives CDR1 DFQATT, CDR2 SNEGSKA (reference sequence). CDR3 protein: CSARTGVGYNEQFF. Written as DNA, the CDR3 is TGCAGTGCTAGAACAGGGGTGGGGTACAATGAGCAGTTCTTC.

This clonotype was observed at least ten times. V is TRBV12-3 or TRBV12-4 and J is TRBJ2-7, with D possibly TRBD2 on 7 matching bases. V lost 2 bases and J 5 bases, leaving 16 bases between the germline ends. The CDR3 consists of 15 residues. CDR3 region: CASSLRGGSMNEQYF. The CDR3 region has the DNA TGTGCCAGCAGTTTAAGGGGGGGGAGTATGAACGAGCAGTACTTC.

The sample holds a few counts of this clonotype. The V gene is TRBV20-1, the J gene TRBJ2-6; D remains unclear. The CDR3 is made up of 13 amino acids. The germline V gene has CDR1 DFQATT and CDR2 SNEGSKA (reference sequence). V was pared by 6 bases and J by 0 bases, with 6 bases between. The CDR3 protein is CSAGFSGANVLTF. For the CDR3, the DNA is TGCAGTGCAGGGTTCTCTGGGGCCAACGTCCTGACTTTC.

This clonotype turned up a few times. This rearrangement joins TRBV5-4 to TRBJ2-3; D is unclear. CDR3 length equals 14 residues. Trimming took off 3 bases at V and 0 bases at J, with 8 bases between the two ends. From germline, CDR1 is SGHNT and CDR2 YYREEE (reference sequence). CDR3 in DNA: TGTGCCAGCAGCTCACCGTCTAGCACAGATACGCAGTATTTT. This codes for CASSSPSSTDTQYF.

The V call is TRBV20-1, the J call TRBJ1-4; 8 bases fit TRBD1. V was clipped by 6 bases and J by 5 bases; unmatched bases: 5. Germline CDR1 is DFQATT and CDR2 is SNEGSKA (reference sequence). This CDR3 is 13 amino acids long. The CDR3 reads CSAAGTGNEKLFF. The CDR3 DNA reads as TGCAGTGCCGCTGGGACAGGCAATGAAAAACTGTTTTTT.

This clonotype was observed a few times. The J gene is TRBJ2-3, the V gene TRBV7-2; tentative D call: TRBD2 (5 bases). Germline CDR1 is SGHTA and CDR2 is FQGNSA. This CDR3 is built from 15 residues. The ends were cut back, 3 bases at V and 1 base at J, with 11 bases in the middle. This CDR3 is CASSFDGLGTDTQYF. The CDR3 DNA follows: TGTGCCAGCAGCTTCGACGGACTTGGCACAGATACGCAGTATTTT.

The gene calls are TRBV7-6 and TRBJ2-7; 11 nucleotides align to TRBD1. Germline loops: CDR1 SGHVS, CDR2 FNYEAQ. This CDR3 comprises 15 residues. The V and J ends lost 5 bases and 3 bases, in that order; junction bases with no gene match: 6. The CDR3 region has the DNA TGTGCCAGCAGCCCCCGGGGGACAGGGGGCTACGAGCAGTACTTC. Translating gives CASSPRGTGGYEQYF. The full variable domain, completed using reference TRBV7-6 and TRBJ2-7, is GAGVSQSPRYKVTKRGQDVALRCDPISGHVSLYWYRQALGQGPEFLTYFNYEAQQDKSGLPNDRFSAERPEGSISTLTIQRTEQRDSAMYRCASSPRGTGGYEQYFGPGTRLTVT.

Written as DNA, the CDR3 is TGTGCCAGCAGCCAAGTAATGTCTGAAGCTTTCTTT. Its protein product is CASSQVMSEAFF. This rearrangement joins TRBV3-1 to TRBJ1-1; no definite D call. CDR1 and CDR2 (germline): LGHDT, YNNKEL (reference sequence). Trimming left V 1 base short and J 6 bases short, with 6 bases between. The length of the CDR3 is 12 residues.

This clonotype showed up many times. The chain joins TRBV27 to TRBJ2-1; TRBD1 matches at 10 bases. V lost 6 bases and J lost 7; bases outside the gene matches: 6. The CDR3 contains 14 residues. Germline CDR1 and CDR2: MNHEY and SMNVEV (reference sequence). Written as DNA, the CDR3 is TGTGCCAGCAGCTTTGACAGGGGGCGGAATGAGCAGTTCTTC. Amino acid sequence: CASSFDRGRNEQFF.

This chain links TRBV4-2 with TRBJ2-2; D is unclear. Germline V gene lookup returns CDR1 LGHNA and CDR2 YNFKEQ. V lost 0 bases, J lost 7 bases, and 6 bases lay in between. The length of the CDR3 is 13 residues. As DNA, the CDR3 is TGTGCCAGCAGCCAAGATTTGATCGGGGAGCTGTTTTTT. Its protein product is CASSQDLIGELFF.

The chain carries TRBV12-3 or TRBV12-4 and TRBJ2-7; TRBD1 might be the D (6 bases). The CDR3 length is 15 residues. The ends were cut back, 8 bases at V and 0 bases at J, with 17 bases in the middle. CDR3 DNA sequence: TGTGCCAGCGGGGATCCCCGGGACACCTCCTACGAGCAGTACTTC. Residues: CASGDPRDTSYEQYF.

The chain combines TRBV7-2 with TRBJ2-7; TRBD1 matches 12 bases. J lost 6 bases, V lost 5 bases, and 5 bases had no gene match. This CDR3 is 14 amino acids long. Per germline, CDR1 SGHTA and CDR2 FQGNSA. The CDR3 region is CASSRGTGGREQYF. Here the CDR3 DNA reads TGTGCCAGCAGCCGAGGGACAGGGGGCCGCGAGCAGTACTTC.

This clonotype was seen a handful of times. The chain's CDR3 is CASSPKTSGSFNEQFF. The DNA for the CDR3 is TGTGCCAGCAGCCCAAAAACTAGCGGGAGTTTCAATGAGCAGTTCTTC. The chain recombines TRBV7-8 with TRBJ2-1; 11 nucleotides line up with TRBD2. In germline, CDR1 is SGHVS, CDR2 FQNEAQ. The ends lost 5 bases at V and 6 bases at J; junction bases unmatched: 9. This CDR3 has 16 amino acids.

This clonotype was seen repeatedly, ten times or more. J is TRBJ1-6 and V is TRBV18; D perhaps matches TRBD1 (5 bases). The CDR3 sequence is 14 residues long. V dropped 3 bases and J dropped 6 bases, with 9 bases sitting between them. CDR1 KGHSH and CDR2 LQKENI come from the germline V gene. Here the CDR3 reads CASSPTTVNSPLHF. CDR3 sequence (DNA): TGTGCCAGCTCACCGACGACAGTTAATTCACCCCTCCACTTT.